This T cell receptor (beta chain) derives from a study of T cells in localized non-small cell lung cancer. Per germline, CDR1 MNHEY and CDR2 SMNVEV (reference sequence). With 8 bases removed from V and 8 bases from J, the gap between germline ends came to 14 bases. The CDR3 loop spans 12 amino acids. Overall study findings and caveats: Uninvolved nearby lung showed the greatest T cell clonality, exceeding that found in tumor. Adjacent lung held a median around 56 of the top 100 tumor clones. Density of T cells in blood, when higher, went with longer overall survival. As only one tumor region underwent sequencing, heterogeneity remains possible.

Worth noting for this clone: What it binds is unknown.

Clones were sequenced by immunoSEQ multiplex PCR, and TCRdb holds only the in-frame ones, with some missing. This table holds 10,000 to 15,000 clones, roughly 86% found once. The chain links TRBV27 to TRBJ2-3; maybe TRBD1 (6 bases). The sequence came from a male donor at least 60 years old with stage III lung adenocarcinoma. Sample: peripheral blood, taken before any cancer treatment. The DNA for the CDR3 is TGTGCCAGCCGTCTGGGGGCGGGTACGCAGTATTTT. This translates into CASRLGAGTQYF.